This T cell receptor beta chain stems from a study of shared clonotypes between healthy human individuals. Study context: Three plates were used per donor for CD4 naive, three for CD4 memory, two for CD8 naive and one for CD8 memory. Regarding the study as a whole: Estimated richness was generally greater in naive than memory subsets. The generation probabilities recorded for non-shared clonotypes fell below those of clonotypes shared by all four donors.

Germline CDR1 is GTSNPN and CDR2 is SVGIG (reference sequence). V was trimmed by 0 bases and J by 8 bases, leaving 5 bases between them. The CDR3 contains 11 residues. The study enrolled healthy HIV-negative adults without recent acute infections or vaccinations as donors. TCRdb's copy holds only in-frame clones and misses some; the assay was immunoSEQ multiplex PCR. Seen here are millions of clones, 90% to 95% observed once, and the top ten hold roughly 0.13%. A word on this clone: No antigen is known for it.

The chain is built from TRBV30 and TRBJ2-1; no definite D call. Sequenced input: naive CD4+ T cells sorted from blood. Documented subset: CD45RA+ positively selected. The sequence was collected from a man between 18 and 29 years old in good health. The CDR3 DNA reads as TGTGCCTGGAGTGTTCTGTATGAGCAGTTCTTC. It specifies CAWSVLYEQFF.